Listed below are T cell receptor beta chains from one sample, sequenced in a study of blood T cell repertoires in COVID-19. Sequencing used immunoSEQ multiplex PCR; TCRdb keeps in-frame clones, though not all of them. The data contain fewer than 400,000 clones, more than 75% of them seen just once; the ten biggest clones take up around 3%. The sequencing input was peripheral blood. The source is a human donor in a cohort sampled during active COVID-19. The CDR3 runs from the conserved cysteine through the conserved F or W. The order of the fields is J gene, D gene, clone size, V gene, CDR3 protein, CDR3 DNA. D genes are given only for firm matches. Rows may omit the clone size; those that give it use once, few, many or a size class.

j_gene: TRBJ2-7
d_gene: .
abundance: .
v_gene: TRBV10-2
CDR3aa: CASKEGEGYEQYF
CDR3nt: TGCGCCAGCAAGGAGGGGGAGGGCTACGAGCAGTACTTC

j_gene: TRBJ1-1
d_gene: .
abundance: .
v_gene: TRBV12-2
CDR3aa: CASRLALYSGNTEAFF
CDR3nt: TGTGCAAGTCGCTTAGCGCTGTACTCGGGGAACACTGAAGCTTTCTTT

j_gene: TRBJ1-1
d_gene: .
abundance: .
v_gene: TRBV6-5
CDR3aa: CASSYSPGGGTEAFF
CDR3nt: TGTGCCAGCAGTTACTCGCCGGGGGGAGGCACTGAAGCTTTCTTT

j_gene: TRBJ2-5
d_gene: .
abundance: few
v_gene: TRBV7-3
CDR3aa: CASSHSGEQETQYF
CDR3nt: TGTGCCAGCAGCCACTCAGGGGAACAAGAGACCCAGTACTTC

j_gene: TRBJ2-7
d_gene: .
abundance: .
v_gene: TRBV7-9
CDR3aa: CASSLKGGQVSYEQYF
CDR3nt: TGTGCCAGCAGCTTAAAGGGGGGGCAGGTTTCCTACGAGCAGTACTTC

j_gene: TRBJ1-5
d_gene: TRBD1
abundance: .
v_gene: TRBV19
CDR3aa: CASSIGPPTGANQPQHF
CDR3nt: TGTGCCAGTAGTATAGGCCCCCCAACAGGGGCCAATCAGCCCCAGCATTTT

j_gene: TRBJ1-6
d_gene: TRBD1
abundance: once
v_gene: TRBV9
CDR3aa: CASSVSDRVHNSPLHF
CDR3nt: TGTGCCAGCAGCGTTTCGGACAGGGTGCATAATTCACCCCTCCACTTT

j_gene: TRBJ1-4
d_gene: TRBD1
abundance: .
v_gene: TRBV4-1
CDR3aa: CASSQTGGTGGEKLFF
CDR3nt: TGCGCCAGCAGCCAGACTGGCGGGACAGGGGGGGAAAAACTGTTTTTT

j_gene: TRBJ1-1
d_gene: .
abundance: .
v_gene: TRBV28
CDR3aa: CASDGGENTEAFF
CDR3nt: TGTGCCAGCGACGGCGGTGAGAACACTGAAGCTTTCTTT

j_gene: TRBJ1-1
d_gene: .
abundance: .
v_gene: TRBV6-6
CDR3aa: CASSQWSTEAFF
CDR3nt: TGTGCCAGCAGTCAATGGAGCACTGAAGCTTTCTTT

j_gene: TRBJ2-7
d_gene: TRBD2
abundance: .
v_gene: TRBV11-2
CDR3aa: CASSLSGLVGEQYF
CDR3nt: TGTGCCAGCAGCTTGTCGGGACTAGTGGGTGAGCAGTACTTC

j_gene: TRBJ2-1
d_gene: TRBD2
abundance: few
v_gene: TRBV7-3
CDR3aa: CASSSSGTNNEQFF
CDR3nt: TGTGCCAGCAGTTCTAGCGGGACTAACAATGAGCAGTTCTTC

j_gene: TRBJ2-7
d_gene: TRBD2
abundance: .
v_gene: TRBV3-1/TRBV3-2
CDR3aa: CASSLWTSGSEQYF
CDR3nt: TGTGCCAGCAGCCTCTGGACTAGCGGGAGCGAGCAGTACTTC

j_gene: TRBJ1-1
d_gene: .
abundance: .
v_gene: TRBV30
CDR3aa: CAWNGGERAFF
CDR3nt: TGTGCCTGGAACGGGGGGGAAAGAGCTTTCTTT

j_gene: TRBJ2-7
d_gene: TRBD2
abundance: .
v_gene: TRBV3-1/TRBV3-2
CDR3aa: CASSPGTSGTEQYF
CDR3nt: TGTGCCAGCAGCCCCGGGACTAGCGGGACCGAGCAGTACTTC

j_gene: TRBJ2-1
d_gene: .
abundance: .
v_gene: TRBV6-5
CDR3aa: CASSAYNEQFF
CDR3nt: TGTGCCTCCTCCGCCTACAATGAGCAGTTCTTC

j_gene: TRBJ2-7
d_gene: TRBD2
abundance: .
v_gene: TRBV7-2
CDR3aa: CASSHRLAGVGEQYF
CDR3nt: TGTGCCAGCAGCCATCGTCTAGCGGGAGTGGGCGAGCAGTACTTC

j_gene: TRBJ2-3
d_gene: .
abundance: .
v_gene: TRBV24-1
CDR3aa: CATSSHTTDTQYF
CDR3nt: TGTGCCACCAGTAGTCACACCACAGATACGCAGTATTTT

j_gene: TRBJ2-7
d_gene: .
abundance: .
v_gene: TRBV5-6
CDR3aa: CASSLTGFREQYF
CDR3nt: TGTGCCAGCAGCTTAACAGGATTTCGCGAGCAGTACTTC

j_gene: TRBJ2-1
d_gene: TRBD1
abundance: .
v_gene: TRBV18
CDR3aa: CASSKTGEDSYNEQFF
CDR3nt: TGTGCCAGCTCGAAGACAGGGGAGGACTCCTACAATGAGCAGTTCTTC

j_gene: TRBJ1-3
d_gene: .
abundance: .
v_gene: TRBV6-5
CDR3aa: CASKGGLSGNTIYF
CDR3nt: TGTGCCAGCAAGGGGGGGCTATCTGGAAACACCATATATTTT

j_gene: TRBJ2-1
d_gene: .
abundance: .
v_gene: TRBV4-2
CDR3aa: CASSPLIHNEQFF
CDR3nt: TGTGCCAGCAGCCCACTTATACACAATGAGCAGTTCTTC

j_gene: TRBJ2-3
d_gene: .
abundance: once
v_gene: TRBV11-2
CDR3aa: CASSFSVGARTDTQYF
CDR3nt: TGTGCCAGCAGCTTTTCGGTTGGGGCCCGCACAGATACGCAGTATTTT

j_gene: TRBJ2-1
d_gene: .
abundance: .
v_gene: TRBV19
CDR3aa: CASSSGRRNEQFF
CDR3nt: TGTGCCAGTAGCTCCGGGAGAAGGAATGAGCAGTTCTTC

j_gene: TRBJ1-3
d_gene: .
abundance: .
v_gene: TRBV5-1
CDR3aa: CASSLGQTSSGNTIYF
CDR3nt: TGCGCCAGCAGCTTGGGACAGACAAGCTCTGGAAACACCATATATTTT

j_gene: TRBJ2-7
d_gene: .
abundance: .
v_gene: TRBV2
CDR3aa: CASSAMGRNDPYEQYF
CDR3nt: TGTGCCAGCAGCGCGATGGGGCGAAACGATCCTTACGAGCAGTACTTC

j_gene: TRBJ2-5
d_gene: .
abundance: .
v_gene: TRBV5-1
CDR3aa: CATGPGSYPEETQYF
CDR3nt: TGCGCCACGGGCCCAGGGTCCTACCCCGAAGAGACCCAGTACTTC

j_gene: TRBJ1-2
d_gene: .
abundance: .
v_gene: TRBV3-1/TRBV3-2
CDR3aa: CASTWGGGDSYGYTF
CDR3nt: TGTGCCAGCACCTGGGGTGGGGGCGATAGCTATGGCTACACCTTC

j_gene: TRBJ1-2
d_gene: TRBD1
abundance: .
v_gene: TRBV2
CDR3aa: CASSPGTGLNYGYTF
CDR3nt: TGTGCCAGCAGTCCCGGGACAGGGCTTAACTATGGCTACACCTTC

j_gene: TRBJ1-1
d_gene: .
abundance: .
v_gene: TRBV19
CDR3aa: CASSINSVVGHTEAFF
CDR3nt: TGTGCCAGTAGTATCAATAGCGTGGTCGGACACACTGAAGCTTTCTTT

j_gene: TRBJ2-7
d_gene: .
abundance: .
v_gene: TRBV6-2/TRBV6-3
CDR3aa: CASSPSGPLQEQYF
CDR3nt: TGTGCCAGCAGTCCCTCTGGCCCCCTTCAAGAGCAGTACTTC

j_gene: TRBJ2-5
d_gene: .
abundance: .
v_gene: TRBV7-6
CDR3aa: CASSLSVRFAETQYF
CDR3nt: TGTGCCAGCAGCTTATCGGTCAGGTTTGCAGAGACCCAGTACTTC

j_gene: TRBJ2-7
d_gene: TRBD1
abundance: .
v_gene: TRBV4-1
CDR3aa: CASSPRGQGAYEQYF
CDR3nt: TGCGCCAGCAGCCCGAGGGGACAGGGGGCTTACGAGCAGTACTTC

j_gene: TRBJ2-3
d_gene: TRBD2
abundance: .
v_gene: TRBV24-1
CDR3aa: CATSDSGRGTDTQYF
CDR3nt: TGTGCCACCAGTGATAGCGGGAGGGGAACAGATACGCAGTATTTT

j_gene: TRBJ2-3
d_gene: TRBD2
abundance: .
v_gene: TRBV2
CDR3aa: CASNRAGPSTDTQYF
CDR3nt: TGTGCCAGCAACCGAGCGGGGCCGAGCACAGATACGCAGTATTTT

j_gene: TRBJ1-5
d_gene: .
abundance: .
v_gene: TRBV29-1
CDR3aa: CSPWGRGSQPQHF
CDR3nt: TGCAGCCCCTGGGGGAGGGGAAGTCAGCCCCAGCATTTT

j_gene: TRBJ1-2
d_gene: .
abundance: few
v_gene: TRBV5-8
CDR3aa: CASSPRQFHGYTF
CDR3nt: TGTGCCAGCAGCCCTCGACAGTTTCATGGCTACACCTTC

j_gene: TRBJ1-2
d_gene: .
abundance: .
v_gene: TRBV7-2
CDR3aa: CASRGGRFNYGYTF
CDR3nt: TGTGCCAGCAGGGGGGGACGGTTTAACTATGGCTACACCTTC

j_gene: TRBJ2-1
d_gene: TRBD2
abundance: .
v_gene: TRBV2
CDR3aa: CASSFSGKAYNEQFF
CDR3nt: TGTGCCAGCAGTTTCAGCGGGAAGGCCTACAATGAGCAGTTCTTC

j_gene: TRBJ2-7
d_gene: TRBD2
abundance: .
v_gene: TRBV27
CDR3aa: CASSSWGGREQYF
CDR3nt: TGTGCCAGCAGTTCCTGGGGGGGGAGGGAGCAGTACTTC

j_gene: TRBJ1-6
d_gene: .
abundance: few
v_gene: TRBV5-1
CDR3aa: CASSARVPGSPLHF
CDR3nt: TGCGCCAGCAGCGCGAGGGTCCCGGGTTCACCCCTCCACTTT

j_gene: TRBJ2-1
d_gene: TRBD1
abundance: .
v_gene: TRBV7-3
CDR3aa: CASSFTIGTGYNEQFF
CDR3nt: TGTGCCAGCAGCTTTACAATCGGGACAGGGTACAATGAGCAGTTCTTC

j_gene: TRBJ1-4
d_gene: TRBD1
abundance: .
v_gene: TRBV19
CDR3aa: CASSLGQGGKLFF
CDR3nt: TGTGCCAGTAGTCTCGGACAGGGTGGAAAACTGTTTTTT

j_gene: TRBJ2-7
d_gene: .
abundance: .
v_gene: TRBV30
CDR3aa: CAWSFVDRTYEQYF
CDR3nt: TGTGCCTGGAGTTTTGTCGACAGAACCTACGAGCAGTACTTC

j_gene: TRBJ1-1
d_gene: .
abundance: once
v_gene: TRBV7-2
CDR3aa: CASSLYRGGTTEAFF
CDR3nt: TGTGCCAGCAGCTTATATCGAGGGGGAACCACTGAAGCTTTCTTT

j_gene: TRBJ1-4
d_gene: TRBD1
abundance: .
v_gene: TRBV25-1
CDR3aa: CASRAFDRGGNEKLFF
CDR3nt: TGTGCCAGCAGGGCCTTTGACAGGGGGGGGAATGAAAAACTGTTTTTT

j_gene: TRBJ1-5
d_gene: .
abundance: .
v_gene: TRBV19
CDR3aa: CASDPGGQPQHF
CDR3nt: TGTGCCAGCGATCCTGGAGGGCAGCCCCAGCATTTT

j_gene: TRBJ2-3
d_gene: .
abundance: .
v_gene: TRBV2
CDR3aa: CASSEEWAKTDTQYF
CDR3nt: TGTGCCAGCAGTGAAGAGTGGGCGAAAACAGATACGCAGTATTTT

j_gene: TRBJ2-5
d_gene: TRBD1
abundance: .
v_gene: TRBV11-2
CDR3aa: CASSLRGTGGEETQYF
CDR3nt: TGTGCCAGCAGCTTGAGGGGGACAGGAGGGGAAGAGACCCAGTACTTC

j_gene: TRBJ2-1
d_gene: TRBD1
abundance: once
v_gene: TRBV7-6
CDR3aa: CASSAAGTGYNEQFF
CDR3nt: TGTGCCAGCAGCGCAGCCGGGACAGGGTACAATGAGCAGTTCTTC

j_gene: TRBJ2-1
d_gene: TRBD1
abundance: .
v_gene: TRBV28
CDR3aa: CASSLSQTSGQGTNEQFF
CDR3nt: TGTGCCAGCAGTTTATCGCAAACTTCGGGACAGGGGACGAATGAGCAGTTCTTC

j_gene: TRBJ2-3
d_gene: TRBD1
abundance: once
v_gene: TRBV2
CDR3aa: CASGTGSPDTQYF
CDR3nt: TGTGCCAGCGGGACAGGGAGTCCAGATACGCAGTATTTT

j_gene: TRBJ2-3
d_gene: TRBD2
abundance: .
v_gene: TRBV3-1/TRBV3-2
CDR3aa: CASSQDSSGSLDTQYF
CDR3nt: TGTGCCAGCAGCCAAGATAGTAGCGGGAGTTTAGATACGCAGTATTTT

j_gene: TRBJ2-1
d_gene: TRBD2
abundance: .
v_gene: TRBV3-1/TRBV3-2
CDR3aa: CASSPSGGLSEQFF
CDR3nt: TGTGCCAGCAGTCCTAGCGGGGGGTTGAGTGAGCAGTTCTTC

j_gene: TRBJ1-2
d_gene: .
abundance: .
v_gene: TRBV6-5
CDR3aa: CASSYSPGSGYGYTF
CDR3nt: TGTGCCAGCAGTTACTCGCCGGGGAGTGGCTATGGCTACACCTTC